This T cell receptor (beta chain) was recorded in a study of breast tumors, draining lymph nodes, adjacent tissues. Study observations and caveats: That most tumor T cells come from lymph nodes remained unproven.

The CDR3 covers 15 residues. The V and J ends lost 0 bases and 6 bases respectively, with 11 bases between them. Germline V gene sequence: CDR1 SGHVS, CDR2 FNYEAQ. TCRdb called the multiplex PCR reads again in MiXCR, with one record for every CDR3 protein. The sample carries about 200,000 distinct CDR3 sequences, approximately 33% recorded once. This clonotype came up many times. What it binds is not known. Samples came from axillary lymph nodes draining the breast cancer. The specimen was axillary lymph node tissue. The receptor comes from a female donor with breast cancer. Some clones in this sample may be carry-over from other donors' samples. J is TRBJ2-2 and V is TRBV7-6, with a tentative D call TRBD2 (7 bases). The CDR3 region has the DNA TGTGCCAGCAGCTTAGCGGGGGGGCCGTCCGGGGAGCTGTTTTTT. Protein product: CASSLAGGPSGELFF.